A selection of T cell receptor beta chains follows, all from one sample in a study of T-cell memory formation after mild COVID-19. TCRdb passed the 5' RACE reads through MiXCR, listing each CDR3 protein once. The sample contains more than 150,000 distinct CDR3 sequences, less than 20% of which appear only once. Specimen: PBMCs or a T cell subset sorted from them (not recorded which). Receptors were obtained from a man between 18 and 29 years old who had mild COVID-19 (a few samples of this study predate the infection). Cell type and time point are not known. Both conserved end residues are part of each CDR3. A D gene is named only where the DNA matches it firmly. Rows give clone size only sometimes, using once, few, many, or a class for an expanded clone.

v_call	j_call	d_call	clone_size	cdr3_nt	cdr3_aa
TRBV7-9	TRBJ2-2	TRBD2	few	TGTGCCAGCAGCCTTACTAGCGGGGGAGAACCGAACACCGGGGAGCTGTTTTTT	CASSLTSGGEPNTGELFF
TRBV4-1	TRBJ1-4	NA	NA	TGCGCCAGCAGCTACCGACAGGCGGGAAATGAAAAACTGTTTTTT	CASSYRQAGNEKLFF
TRBV10-3	TRBJ2-7	NA	few	TGTGCCATCAGTGGTTCCAGCTCCTACGAGCAGTACTTC	CAISGSSSYEQYF
TRBV7-2	TRBJ2-1	TRBD2	few	TGTGCCAGCAGCTTAGACGGGGGGATGTACAATGAGCAGTTCTTC	CASSLDGGMYNEQFF
TRBV7-3	TRBJ1-6	NA	many	TGTGCCAGCAGCCCCGGACAGTATTCACCCCTCCACTTT	CASSPGQYSPLHF
TRBV30	TRBJ2-2	NA	NA	TGTGCCTGGAGTGTAGCTGCGACAGCACGCACCGGGGAGCTGTTTTTT	CAWSVAATARTGELFF
TRBV20-1	TRBJ1-2	NA	NA	TGCAGTGCTTCACAGGATAACTATGGCTACACCTTC	CSASQDNYGYTF
TRBV7-2	TRBJ2-2	TRBD1	NA	TGTGCCAGCAGCCCTTGGACAGGGAACACCGGGGAGCTGTTTTTT	CASSPWTGNTGELFF
TRBV29-1	TRBJ2-5	NA	NA	TGCAGCGTGTCGGTCTCGCCGTTCAATCGGAGGGAGACCCAGTACTTC	CSVSVSPFNRRETQYF
TRBV20-1	TRBJ2-3	TRBD2	few	TGCAGTGCTCATACTAGCGGGGCATCAGATACGCAGTATTTT	CSAHTSGASDTQYF
TRBV6-1	TRBJ2-3	TRBD1	NA	TGTGCCAGCAGTCAGGGACAGCCTAGCACAGATACGCAGTATTTT	CASSQGQPSTDTQYF
TRBV30	TRBJ2-2	NA	NA	TGTGCCTTTATACTGTGGCGCACCGGGGAGCTGTTTTTT	CAFILWRTGELFF
TRBV20-1	TRBJ2-3	TRBD2	NA	TGCAGTGCTAGGAAACTAGCGGGGGGGACAGATACGCAGTATTTT	CSARKLAGGTDTQYF
TRBV5-1	TRBJ1-4	NA	NA	TGCGCCAGCAGCCTAGGACAGCTAGTAGTTGAAAAACTGTTTTTT	CASSLGQLVVEKLFF
TRBV5-1	TRBJ2-5	NA	many	TGCGCCAGCAAGGCAGCGCAGGGTGAGGAGACCCAGTACTTC	CASKAAQGEETQYF
TRBV29-1	TRBJ2-1	NA	NA	TGCAGCGTAGAACGGGGGACCTACAATGAGCAGTTCTTC	CSVERGTYNEQFF
TRBV20-1	TRBJ2-3	NA	once	TGCAGTGCTAGGGAGGACTTCCGAGGTGCCACAGATACGCAGTATTTT	CSAREDFRGATDTQYF
TRBV4-3	TRBJ1-2	NA	few	TGCGCCAGCAGCCAAGATTTATTTCAGGGACGCTCGATCTATGGCTACACCTTC	CASSQDLFQGRSIYGYTF
TRBV12-3/TRBV12-4	TRBJ1-4	TRBD1	NA	TGTGCCAGCAGCCCCGGGACAGTACGCGAAAAACTGTTTTTT	CASSPGTVREKLFF
TRBV5-1	TRBJ1-1	TRBD1	many	TGCGCCAGCAGCCAACAGGGGCAAACTGAAGCTTTCTTT	CASSQQGQTEAFF
TRBV7-3	TRBJ1-6	NA	NA	TGTGCCAGCGGGAGCACGGAACCTTCACCCCTCCACTTT	CASGSTEPSPLHF
TRBV18	TRBJ1-4	NA	NA	TGTGCCAGCTCACCGACAGGCCTGATTGCAACTAATGAAAAACTGTTTTTT	CASSPTGLIATNEKLFF
TRBV3-1	TRBJ2-2	NA	few	TGTGCCAGCAACCCCTACGGGCCTGACACCGGGGAGCTGTTTTTT	CASNPYGPDTGELFF
TRBV4-1	TRBJ2-5	TRBD1	many	TGCGCCAGCAGCCTTACAGGGGAACAGACCCAGTACTTC	CASSLTGEQTQYF
TRBV7-6	TRBJ2-1	TRBD1	NA	TGTGCCAGCAGCTTACAGGGTCCGGGACAGGGAAACAATGAGCAGTTCTTC	CASSLQGPGQGNNEQFF
TRBV18	TRBJ1-2	NA	NA	TGTGCCAGCTCGAACCCGGGCGAGACGGGCTATGGCTACACCTTC	CASSNPGETGYGYTF
TRBV6-6	TRBJ1-1	NA	NA	TGTGCCAGCACTTCGGTCGCCGCCACTGAAGCTTTCTTT	CASTSVAATEAFF
TRBV11-2	TRBJ2-5	NA	NA	TGTGCCAGCAGCTTGCGTCCAGGGGAGGGGGAAGAGACCCAGTACTTC	CASSLRPGEGEETQYF
TRBV7-2	TRBJ2-3	NA	many	TGTGCCAGCAGCTTCCTAGTCGCAGATACGCAGTATTTT	CASSFLVADTQYF
TRBV4-3	TRBJ2-3	NA	NA	TGCGCCAGCAGCCAAGAGGTCTGGAACACAGATACGCAGTATTTT	CASSQEVWNTDTQYF
TRBV6-2/TRBV6-3	TRBJ1-6	TRBD1	once	TGTGCCAGCCGACAGGGTTTAAATTCACCCCTCCACTTT	CASRQGLNSPLHF
TRBV7-3	TRBJ2-3	NA	many	TGTGCCAGCAGCTTGGGTTTGTTGCTCACAGATACGCAGTATTTT	CASSLGLLLTDTQYF